This T cell receptor (beta chain) was observed in a study of a mutant IDH1 vaccine in newly diagnosed glioma. For the study at large: Patients' prior therapy spanned radiotherapy, temozolomide, or both; most underwent both.

Looked up from germline, CDR1 is SGHTA and CDR2 is FQGNSA. Trimming shortened V by 5 bases and J by 0 bases, and 11 bases separated the two germline ends. The CDR3 runs 15 residues. Profiled with immunoSEQ multiplex PCR; TCRdb holds only in-frame clones, not every one. Of some 57,000 clones listed, about three quarters are singletons. Turning to this clone: Its antigen is unknown.

Time point of the sample: week 47, end of study. Each dose of the vaccine consisted of 300 ug of mutant IDH1 20-mer peptide, with topical imiquimod. The sample consisted of PBMCs, taken from a glioma patient whose treatment included an IDH1 peptide vaccine. J is TRBJ1-3 and V is TRBV7-2; D gene ambiguous. The sequence was obtained from a woman aged 40 to 55 with glioma. Some clones in this sample may be carry-over from other donors' samples. Here the CDR3 DNA reads TGTGCCAGCAGCCCCTCAGGAAGCTCTGGAAACACCATATATTTT. It specifies CASSPSGSSGNTIYF.